These 21 T cell receptor beta chains came from one sample sequenced in a study of OX40 agonist ivuxolimab in advanced cancers. Some clones are missing from TCRdb's copy, which holds only in-frame ones; the method was immunoSEQ multiplex PCR. Among about 67,000 clones listed, just over 90% were seen once. Sequencing was performed on CD4+ or CD8+ T cells sorted from blood, taken in a trial of the OX40 agonist ivuxolimab. The source is an adult with an advanced solid tumor such as melanoma, head and neck, liver or kidney cancer.

The chain joins TRBV2 to TRBJ2-5; 7 bases map to TRBD1. Looked up from germline, CDR1 is SNHLY and CDR2 is FYNNEI. Trimming cost V 4 bases and J 5 bases; bases outside gene matches: 4. This CDR3 is 13 amino acids long. The CDR3 region has the DNA TGTGCCAGCAGTGGACAGGGCCGGGAGACCCAGTACTTC. Protein: CASSGQGRETQYF.

This chain uses TRBV7-2 with TRBJ1-1; unclear D gene. The CDR3 loop spans 19 amino acids. Germline V gene data show CDR1 as SGHTA and CDR2 as FQGNSA. V lost 2 bases to trimming and J lost 0 bases, with 22 bases between them. This CDR3 is CASSLLYDSQVFMNTEAFF. In nucleotides, the CDR3 is TGTGCCAGCAGCTTACTATACGACTCACAAGTTTTCATGAACACTGAAGCTTTCTTT.

V and J are TRBV28 and TRBJ1-1; TRBD1 might be the D (6 bases). Deletions cut 3 bases from V and 7 bases from J, with 12 bases between. This CDR3 has 13 amino acids. The V gene's germline CDR1 is MDHEN and CDR2 SYDVKM. The CDR3 reads CASSFERGGEAFF. The CDR3 DNA reads TGTGCCAGCAGTTTCGAGAGGGGGGGTGAAGCTTTCTTT.

The CDR3 nucleotides read TGTGCCAGCAGCTGGGGTTTAGGGGCAGGTCAAGAGACCCAGTACTTC. This translates into CASSWGLGAGQETQYF. This chain links TRBV5-4 with TRBJ2-5; TRBD1 is a possible D gene (5 bases). Germline V gene sequence: CDR1 SGHNT, CDR2 YYREEE (reference sequence). V gave up 3 bases and J gave up 2 bases, with 17 bases separating them. This CDR3 has 16 residues.

V gene TRBV19 combines with J gene TRBJ2-5; D is perhaps TRBD1 (6 bases). Between the trimmed V and J ends, which lost 5 bases and 2 bases, there was a span of 18 bases. CDR1 and CDR2 (germline): LNHDA, SQIVND (reference sequence). The CDR3 runs 16 residues. The CDR3 coding sequence is TGTGCCAGTAGTGGTGGTTCAGGGGCGGGTCAAGAGACCCAGTACTTC. This codes for CASSGGSGAGQETQYF.

This clone was detected a few times. Here the CDR3 DNA reads TGTGCCAGTAGTACTACAGGGGTCACTGAAGCTTTCTTT. Translation gives CASSTTGVTEAFF. The chain recombines TRBV19 with TRBJ1-1, with TRBD1 matching 7 bases. This CDR3 is built from 13 residues. Germline lookup yields CDR1 LNHDA and CDR2 SQIVND (reference sequence). Losses at the gene ends were 4 bases for V and 4 bases for J; bases not matched to a gene: 3.

This CDR3 is CASSTLGDTEAFF. The CDR3 DNA sequence: TGTGCCAGCTCTACGCTCGGGGACACTGAAGCTTTCTTT. V usage is TRBV6-6 and J usage is TRBJ1-1; D is undetermined. CDR1 MNHNY and CDR2 SVGAGI come from the germline V gene (reference sequence). The V gene lost 8 bases and the J gene lost 3 bases, with 13 bases spanning the gap. The CDR3 totals 13 residues.

The chain is built from TRBV2 and TRBJ1-5; D is perhaps TRBD1 (6 bases). Deletions cut 6 bases from V and 4 bases from J, with 16 bases between. Germline CDR1 and CDR2: SNHLY and FYNNEI. CDR3 length: 15 amino acids. Here the CDR3 DNA reads TGTGCCAGCAGCCAAGAAAAGGGGGGAAATCAGCCCCAGCATTTT. Its translation is CASSQEKGGNQPQHF.

The chain has TRBV10-3 and TRBJ1-2, with D uncertain. CDR1 is ENHRY and CDR2 is SYGVKD in the germline V gene. This CDR3 has 13 amino acids. V lost 4 bases, J lost 8 bases, and 14 bases lay in between. The CDR3 protein is CAISAGSPGGYTF. CDR3 DNA: TGTGCCATCAGTGCCGGCAGCCCCGGAGGCTACACCTTC.

The chain uses TRBV5-8 and TRBJ1-4; TRBD1 is a possible D gene (5 bases). The CDR3 is 14 residues long. Germline V lookup: CDR1 SGHTS, CDR2 YDEGEE. Trimming removed 7 bases at V and 5 bases at J, with 15 bases between. For the CDR3, the DNA is TGTGCCAGCTCGGACGGGACGGTCAATGAAAAACTGTTTTTT. Translation: CASSDGTVNEKLFF.

The chain is built from TRBV5-6 and TRBJ2-7, with D unclear. The CDR3 is 11 residues long. Germline CDR1 is SGHDT and CDR2 is YYEEEE. V dropped 1 base and J dropped 5 bases, with 4 bases sitting between them. CDR3 in amino acids: CASSLFHEQYF. The CDR3 nucleotides are TGTGCCAGCAGCTTGTTCCACGAGCAGTACTTC.

This clone was picked up one time. The chain couples TRBV28 to TRBJ1-2; D may be TRBD1 (6 bases). V lost 8 bases and J 4 bases, leaving 14 bases between the germline ends. The CDR3 is 13 amino acids. Germline loops: CDR1 MDHEN, CDR2 SYDVKM. CDR3 in DNA: TGTGCCAGCCGGCTAGGGGGATCCTATGGCTACACCTTC. Translating it yields CASRLGGSYGYTF.

CDR3 bases: TGTGCCAGCAGCTACCGGGATCCAGGGGCAGATACGCAGTATTTT. As protein: CASSYRDPGADTQYF. The V and J genes are TRBV7-6 and TRBJ2-3; tentatively, D is TRBD1 (6 bases). Germline V gene lookup returns CDR1 SGHVS and CDR2 FNYEAQ. Trimming removed 4 bases at V and 4 bases at J, with 15 bases between. CDR3 length equals 15 residues.

The V and J genes are TRBV5-1 and TRBJ2-2; possible D gene TRBD2, 5 bases. Looked up from germline, CDR1 is SGHRS and CDR2 is YFSETQ. Trimming left V 7 bases short and J 1 base short, with 14 bases between. The CDR3 extends over 15 amino acids. The CDR3 loop is CASRLEAENTGELFF. CDR3 DNA sequence: TGCGCCAGCCGCCTGGAGGCGGAGAACACCGGGGAGCTGTTTTTT.

V and J are TRBV27 and TRBJ2-3; 9 bases line up with TRBD2. The germline CDR1 and CDR2 sequences are MNHEY and SMNVEV (reference sequence). The CDR3 spans 19 residues. V gave up 4 bases and J gave up 0 bases; unmatched junction bases: 14. CDR3 sequence reads: CASSYPRGLAHSSTDTQYF. CDR3 DNA: TGTGCCAGCAGTTACCCCCGGGGACTAGCCCACTCTAGCACAGATACGCAGTATTTT.

In DNA form, the CDR3 reads TGTGCCAGCAGCGTAGTGTTCAATGAGCAGTTCTTC. It encodes CASSVVFNEQFF. The chain links TRBV9 to TRBJ2-1; D gene uncertain. The germline gives CDR1 SGDLS, CDR2 YYNGEE. CDR3 length equals 12 residues. V lost 0 bases and J 6 bases, leaving 4 bases between the germline ends.

The rearrangement joins TRBV7-9 to TRBJ1-1; D unresolved. Germline V lookup: CDR1 SEHNR, CDR2 FQNEAQ (reference sequence). This CDR3 comprises 16 residues. V gave up 4 bases and J gave up 3 bases, with 18 bases separating them. The CDR3 DNA reads as TGTGCCAGCAGCTCCGCTTGGCCAGAACCGGACACTGAAGCTTTCTTT. The encoded protein is CASSSAWPEPDTEAFF.

The CDR3 coding sequence is TGTGCCAGCAGCGTAGCTAACCATGAGCAGTTCTTC. Protein product: CASSVANHEQFF. This chain uses TRBV9 with TRBJ2-1; D gene ambiguous. The V gene's germline CDR1 is SGDLS and CDR2 YYNGEE. V lost 0 bases to trimming and J lost 8 bases, with 6 bases between them. The CDR3 consists of 12 residues.

V is TRBV6-5 and J is TRBJ1-1; D unclear. The V end lost 6 bases, the J end lost 3 bases, and 8 bases lay between the germline ends. Germline loops: CDR1 MNHEY, CDR2 SVGAGI. There are 12 residues in the CDR3. The CDR3 DNA follows: TGTGCCAGCAGGAGGACCGACACTGAAGCTTTCTTT. The encoded protein is CASRRTDTEAFF.

The rearrangement joins TRBV5-1 to TRBJ2-3; 12 bases are a match to TRBD2. V lost 1 base and J lost 5; bases outside the gene matches: 5. CDR3 size: 16 residues. Germline CDR1 reads SGHRS; CDR2 reads YFSETQ. The CDR3 region has the DNA TGCGCCAGCAGCTTGAACGGACTAGCGGGGTTAGATACGCAGTATTTT. This gives the protein CASSLNGLAGLDTQYF.

This clone was seen once. The CDR3 loop is CSVLNWNTGELFF. CDR3 DNA: TGCAGCGTCCTTAATTGGAACACCGGGGAGCTGTTTTTT. The chain carries TRBV29-1 and TRBJ2-2; D is ambiguous. The ends were cut back, 6 bases at V and 1 base at J, with 9 bases in the middle. CDR3 length equals 13 residues. CDR1 and CDR2 (germline): SQVTM, ANQGSEA.